A selection of T cell receptor beta chains follows, all from one sample in a study of cytomegalovirus exposure and HLA in healthy donors. The method was immunoSEQ multiplex PCR; TCRdb's version includes in-frame clones alone and lacks a portion of them. The sample records 90,000 to 120,000 clones, over 75% being singletons. Sequencing used PBMCs. The receptors come from a woman between 18 and 30 years old in good health and CMV-seronegative. Both conserved end residues are part of each CDR3. D genes are given only for firm matches. The size field is filled for only some rows; it gives once, few, many or a size class.

d_gene: NA
j_gene: TRBJ1-3
abundance: NA
v_gene: TRBV5-8
CDR3nt: TGTGCCAGCAGCTTGGGACAGATCTCTGGAAACACCATATATTTT
CDR3aa: CASSLGQISGNTIYF

d_gene: TRBD2
j_gene: TRBJ2-1
abundance: NA
v_gene: TRBV6-8
CDR3nt: TGTGCCAGCACCCCGGGAGGCTCCTACAATGAGCAGTTCTTC
CDR3aa: CASTPGGSYNEQFF

d_gene: NA
j_gene: TRBJ1-1
abundance: NA
v_gene: TRBV6-1
CDR3nt: TGTGCCAGCAGTGAAGCGCGAGGGATGAACACTGAAGCTTTCTTT
CDR3aa: CASSEARGMNTEAFF

d_gene: TRBD2
j_gene: TRBJ2-3
abundance: few
v_gene: TRBV18
CDR3nt: TGTGCCAGCTCACCTGTCGGGACTAGCGGATACACAGATACGCAGTATTTT
CDR3aa: CASSPVGTSGYTDTQYF

d_gene: NA
j_gene: TRBJ1-2
abundance: NA
v_gene: TRBV27
CDR3nt: TGTGCCAGCAGGGTCAGGGGATCAGGGCTAGGCTACACCTTC
CDR3aa: CASRVRGSGLGYTF

d_gene: NA
j_gene: TRBJ1-6
abundance: once
v_gene: TRBV2
CDR3nt: TGTGCCAGCATCCGGCAGGGCAACTTTAATTCACCCCTCCACTTT
CDR3aa: CASIRQGNFNSPLHF

d_gene: NA
j_gene: TRBJ2-3
abundance: NA
v_gene: TRBV9
CDR3nt: TGTGCCAGCAGCCCCCCGCCGGGGGTGTTGGCTGATACGCAGTATTTT
CDR3aa: CASSPPPGVLADTQYF

d_gene: NA
j_gene: TRBJ1-2
abundance: NA
v_gene: TRBV9
CDR3nt: TGTGCCAGCAGCGACCCTCAAGGAGTTTACTATGGCTACACCTTC
CDR3aa: CASSDPQGVYYGYTF

d_gene: NA
j_gene: TRBJ1-1
abundance: NA
v_gene: TRBV6-1
CDR3nt: TGTGCCAGCAGATCCAGGCCGGGAAGGAACACTGAAGCTTTCTTT
CDR3aa: CASRSRPGRNTEAFF

d_gene: TRBD1
j_gene: TRBJ1-1
abundance: NA
v_gene: TRBV4-1
CDR3nt: TGCGCCAGCAGCCCCTTGGGAGGGACAGGGCGGGGTGCTTTCTTT
CDR3aa: CASSPLGGTGRGAFF

d_gene: TRBD1
j_gene: TRBJ1-1
abundance: once
v_gene: TRBV5-4
CDR3nt: TGTGCCAGCAGCTTCACAGGGGGGGCTGAAGCTTTCTTT
CDR3aa: CASSFTGGAEAFF

d_gene: NA
j_gene: TRBJ2-1
abundance: NA
v_gene: TRBV2
CDR3nt: TGTGCCAGCAGTGACATGGGCCAGGGGTTAGACGAGCAGTTCTTC
CDR3aa: CASSDMGQGLDEQFF

d_gene: TRBD1
j_gene: TRBJ1-2
abundance: few
v_gene: TRBV15
CDR3nt: TGTGCCACCAGCGGACAGGGGGCTAACTATGGCTACACCTTC
CDR3aa: CATSGQGANYGYTF

d_gene: NA
j_gene: TRBJ2-7
abundance: NA
v_gene: TRBV7-3
CDR3nt: TGTGCCAGCAGCTTAACTCCAGGACAAGAGCAGTACTTC
CDR3aa: CASSLTPGQEQYF

d_gene: TRBD1
j_gene: TRBJ1-1
abundance: NA
v_gene: TRBV10-1
CDR3nt: TGCGCCAGCAGCCGCATACAGGGGGCTGAAGCTTTCTTT
CDR3aa: CASSRIQGAEAFF

d_gene: NA
j_gene: TRBJ2-7
abundance: NA
v_gene: TRBV28
CDR3nt: TGTGCCAGCAGCTGGGGGGGCGCGGAGGAGCAGTACTTC
CDR3aa: CASSWGGAEEQYF

d_gene: TRBD2
j_gene: TRBJ2-7
abundance: NA
v_gene: TRBV7-2
CDR3nt: TGTGCCAGCAGCTGGACTAGCGGGGGCTCCTACGAGCAGTACTTC
CDR3aa: CASSWTSGGSYEQYF

d_gene: TRBD1
j_gene: TRBJ2-7
abundance: NA
v_gene: TRBV27
CDR3nt: TGTGCCAGCAGTTTGGGGACAGGTACGGGCGAGCAGTACTTC
CDR3aa: CASSLGTGTGEQYF

d_gene: NA
j_gene: TRBJ1-2
abundance: NA
v_gene: TRBV6-1
CDR3nt: TGTGCCAGCAGTGAAGCGGAGACAGCCTATGGCTACACCTTC
CDR3aa: CASSEAETAYGYTF

d_gene: NA
j_gene: TRBJ1-1
abundance: NA
v_gene: TRBV27
CDR3nt: TGTGCCAGCAGTTCTGGGGAGAGGAACACTGAAGCTTTCTTT
CDR3aa: CASSSGERNTEAFF

d_gene: TRBD1
j_gene: TRBJ2-1
abundance: once
v_gene: TRBV19
CDR3nt: TGTGCCAGTAGTGCCCGAACAGGGGCGATTTACAATGAGCAGTTCTTC
CDR3aa: CASSARTGAIYNEQFF

d_gene: NA
j_gene: TRBJ1-2
abundance: once
v_gene: TRBV5-1
CDR3nt: TGCGCCAGCAGCAACGGGGAACAGAGCGATGGCTACACCTTC
CDR3aa: CASSNGEQSDGYTF

d_gene: TRBD1
j_gene: TRBJ2-7
abundance: few
v_gene: TRBV14
CDR3nt: TGTGCCAGCAGCTCGGACAGGGCATGGCACGAGCAGTACTTC
CDR3aa: CASSSDRAWHEQYF

d_gene: NA
j_gene: TRBJ1-6
abundance: once
v_gene: TRBV28
CDR3nt: TGTGCCAGCAGTCCTATCAGGGGCAGGTCACCCCTCCACTTT
CDR3aa: CASSPIRGRSPLHF

d_gene: TRBD1
j_gene: TRBJ1-2
abundance: NA
v_gene: TRBV12-5
CDR3nt: TGTGCTAGTGGCGGGACAGGGCCTAACTATGGCTACACCTTC
CDR3aa: CASGGTGPNYGYTF

d_gene: TRBD2
j_gene: TRBJ2-1
abundance: few
v_gene: TRBV6-4
CDR3nt: TGTGCCAGCAGCCGCACTAGCGGGGGGGCAGATGAGCAGTTCTTC
CDR3aa: CASSRTSGGADEQFF

d_gene: NA
j_gene: TRBJ1-5
abundance: NA
v_gene: TRBV27
CDR3nt: TGTGCCAGCAGTTCTACGGCCAGGGGCTACAATCAGCCCCAGCATTTT
CDR3aa: CASSSTARGYNQPQHF

d_gene: NA
j_gene: TRBJ2-2
abundance: few
v_gene: TRBV9
CDR3nt: TGTGCCAGCAGCCACCAGAGGGGACAACTGATGAACACCGGGGAGCTGTTTTTT
CDR3aa: CASSHQRGQLMNTGELFF

d_gene: NA
j_gene: TRBJ1-1
abundance: NA
v_gene: TRBV13
CDR3nt: TGTGCCAGCAGCTTAGGGACAGCCAACACTGAAGCTTTCTTT
CDR3aa: CASSLGTANTEAFF

d_gene: TRBD1
j_gene: TRBJ1-1
abundance: NA
v_gene: TRBV11-2
CDR3nt: TGTGCCAGCAGCCAGGACAGGGGGGGCACTGAAGCTTTCTTT
CDR3aa: CASSQDRGGTEAFF

d_gene: NA
j_gene: TRBJ2-3
abundance: NA
v_gene: TRBV6-6
CDR3nt: TGTGCCAGCAGTTACTCGACTAGCACAGATACGCAGTATTTT
CDR3aa: CASSYSTSTDTQYF

d_gene: NA
j_gene: TRBJ1-1
abundance: NA
v_gene: TRBV5-1
CDR3nt: TGCGCCAGCAGCGGGAGGGGCCCGAACACTGAAGCTTTCTTT
CDR3aa: CASSGRGPNTEAFF

d_gene: NA
j_gene: TRBJ1-3
abundance: NA
v_gene: TRBV30
CDR3nt: TGTGCCTGGAGTGCGAGGGGGATTCAGTTGGGTGGTGGAAACACCATATATTTT
CDR3aa: CAWSARGIQLGGGNTIYF

d_gene: TRBD1
j_gene: TRBJ1-2
abundance: NA
v_gene: TRBV10-2
CDR3nt: TGCGCCAGCAGTGAGTGGGGCAGGGACAGCTATGGCTACACCTTC
CDR3aa: CASSEWGRDSYGYTF

d_gene: NA
j_gene: TRBJ1-5
abundance: NA
v_gene: TRBV19
CDR3nt: TGTGCCAGTAGTATCTCGCTAGGCCGATCGGGCAATCAGCCCCAGCATTTT
CDR3aa: CASSISLGRSGNQPQHF

d_gene: TRBD1
j_gene: TRBJ1-2
abundance: NA
v_gene: TRBV7-8
CDR3nt: TGTGCCAGCAGCCTCCAGGGACAGATTTCTTTAGACTATGGCTACACCTTC
CDR3aa: CASSLQGQISLDYGYTF

d_gene: NA
j_gene: TRBJ2-1
abundance: NA
v_gene: TRBV2
CDR3nt: TGTGCCAGCAGTGAAGGGAGTACTGAGCAGTTCTTC
CDR3aa: CASSEGSTEQFF

d_gene: TRBD2
j_gene: TRBJ2-1
abundance: NA
v_gene: TRBV5-1
CDR3nt: TGCGCCAGCAGGACTAGCGGGGGGGCGTTCAATGAGCAGTTCTTC
CDR3aa: CASRTSGGAFNEQFF

d_gene: TRBD1
j_gene: TRBJ1-4
abundance: NA
v_gene: TRBV6-1
CDR3nt: TGTGCCAGCAGTGTAATCGGGACAGGGGGTGAAAAACTGTTTTTT
CDR3aa: CASSVIGTGGEKLFF

d_gene: NA
j_gene: TRBJ1-1
abundance: NA
v_gene: TRBV6-1
CDR3nt: TGTGCCAGCAGTGTAGGGGGAATCACTGAAGCTTTCTTT
CDR3aa: CASSVGGITEAFF

d_gene: NA
j_gene: TRBJ2-7
abundance: NA
v_gene: TRBV7-8
CDR3nt: TGTGCCAGCTGCGGGGGCGCCTCACCCTACGAGCAGTACTTC
CDR3aa: CASCGGASPYEQYF

d_gene: TRBD1
j_gene: TRBJ2-3
abundance: NA
v_gene: TRBV29-1
CDR3nt: TGCAGCGTTGGGACAGGACCCTCCACAGATACGCAGTATTTT
CDR3aa: CSVGTGPSTDTQYF

d_gene: NA
j_gene: TRBJ1-2
abundance: NA
v_gene: TRBV7-9
CDR3nt: TGTGCCAGCAGCTTAGACGCAGGGGCAGGGGATGGCTACACCTTC
CDR3aa: CASSLDAGAGDGYTF

d_gene: NA
j_gene: TRBJ1-4
abundance: NA
v_gene: TRBV5-4
CDR3nt: TGTGCCAGCAGCTTGGGGACTCGGGAAAAACTGTTTTTT
CDR3aa: CASSLGTREKLFF

d_gene: NA
j_gene: TRBJ2-7
abundance: NA
v_gene: TRBV6-4
CDR3nt: TGTGCCAGCAGTGACTCGAGTGGGAGACGCTACGAGCAGTACTTC
CDR3aa: CASSDSSGRRYEQYF

d_gene: NA
j_gene: TRBJ1-3
abundance: few
v_gene: TRBV11-2
CDR3nt: TGTGCCAGCAGCTTAGGACAAGGGGCATCCTCTGGAAACACCATATATTTT
CDR3aa: CASSLGQGASSGNTIYF

d_gene: NA
j_gene: TRBJ2-1
abundance: NA
v_gene: TRBV6-5
CDR3nt: TGTGCCAGCAGTTACTTAAGGGGGGGCTGGAATGAGCAGTTCTTC
CDR3aa: CASSYLRGGWNEQFF

d_gene: TRBD1
j_gene: TRBJ1-2
abundance: NA
v_gene: TRBV19
CDR3nt: TGTGCCAGTAATAACAGGGGGCTTGACTATGGCTACACCTTC
CDR3aa: CASNNRGLDYGYTF

d_gene: NA
j_gene: TRBJ2-6
abundance: NA
v_gene: TRBV7-9
CDR3nt: TGTGCCAGCAGCCCGGTCCCCTCTGGGGCCAACGTCCTGACTTTC
CDR3aa: CASSPVPSGANVLTF

d_gene: TRBD1
j_gene: TRBJ2-7
abundance: NA
v_gene: TRBV19
CDR3nt: TGTGCCAGTAGTTCCGGGACAGGCCTCGAGCAGTACTTC
CDR3aa: CASSSGTGLEQYF

d_gene: TRBD2
j_gene: TRBJ2-1
abundance: NA
v_gene: TRBV9
CDR3nt: TGTGCCAGCAGCGTGCACAGGCTAGCGGGGGGATTCAATGAGCAGTTCTTC
CDR3aa: CASSVHRLAGGFNEQFF